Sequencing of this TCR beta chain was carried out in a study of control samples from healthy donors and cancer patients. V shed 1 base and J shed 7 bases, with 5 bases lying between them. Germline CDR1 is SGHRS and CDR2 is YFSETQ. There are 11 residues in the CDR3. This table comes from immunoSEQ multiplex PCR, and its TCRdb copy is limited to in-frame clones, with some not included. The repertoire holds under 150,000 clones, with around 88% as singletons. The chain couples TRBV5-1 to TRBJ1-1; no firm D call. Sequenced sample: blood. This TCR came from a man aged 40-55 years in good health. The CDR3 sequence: CASSLSGEAFF. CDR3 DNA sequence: TGCGCCAGCAGCTTGTCCGGTGAAGCTTTCTTT.